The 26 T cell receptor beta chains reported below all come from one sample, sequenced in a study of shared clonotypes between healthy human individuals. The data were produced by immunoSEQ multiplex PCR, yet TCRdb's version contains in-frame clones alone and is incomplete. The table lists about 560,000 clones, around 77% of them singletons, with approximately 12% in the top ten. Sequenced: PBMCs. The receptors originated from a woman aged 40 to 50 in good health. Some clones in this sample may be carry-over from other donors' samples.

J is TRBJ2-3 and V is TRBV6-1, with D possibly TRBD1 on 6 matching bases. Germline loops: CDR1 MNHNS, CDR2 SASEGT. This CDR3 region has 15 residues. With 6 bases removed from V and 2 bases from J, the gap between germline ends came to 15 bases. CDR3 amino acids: CASRALRGATDTQYF. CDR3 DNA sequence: TGTGCCAGCAGAGCTCTCAGGGGAGCCACAGATACGCAGTATTTT.

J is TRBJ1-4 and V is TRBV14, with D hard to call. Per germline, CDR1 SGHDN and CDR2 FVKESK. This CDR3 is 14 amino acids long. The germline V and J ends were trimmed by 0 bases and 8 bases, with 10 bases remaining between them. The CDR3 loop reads CASSQDYGAEKLFF. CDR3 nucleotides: TGTGCCAGCAGCCAAGACTATGGAGCCGAAAAACTGTTTTTT.

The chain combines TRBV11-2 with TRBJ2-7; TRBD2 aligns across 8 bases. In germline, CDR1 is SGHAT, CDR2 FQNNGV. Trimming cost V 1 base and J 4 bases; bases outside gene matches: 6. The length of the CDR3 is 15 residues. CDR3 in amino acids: CASSLAELAEYEQYF. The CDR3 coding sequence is TGTGCCAGCAGCTTAGCGGAACTAGCGGAGTACGAGCAGTACTTC. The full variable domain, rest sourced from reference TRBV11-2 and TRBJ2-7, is EAGVAQSPRYKIIEKRQSVAFWCNPISGHATLYWYQQILGQGPKLLIQFQNNGVVDDSQLPKDRFSAERLKGVDSTLKIQPAKLEDSAVYLCASSLAELAEYEQYFGPGTRLTVT.

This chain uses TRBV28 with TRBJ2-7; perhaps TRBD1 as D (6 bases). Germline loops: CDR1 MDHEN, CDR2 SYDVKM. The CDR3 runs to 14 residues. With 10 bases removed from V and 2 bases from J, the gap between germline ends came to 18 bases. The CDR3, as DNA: TGTGCCACCAAGACCGGGACACCCCCCTACGAGCAGTACTTC. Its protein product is CATKTGTPPYEQYF.

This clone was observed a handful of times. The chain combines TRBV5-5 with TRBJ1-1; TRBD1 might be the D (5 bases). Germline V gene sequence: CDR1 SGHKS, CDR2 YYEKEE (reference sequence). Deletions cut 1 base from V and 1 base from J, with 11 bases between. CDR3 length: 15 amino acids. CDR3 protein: CASSLRTGTNTEAFF. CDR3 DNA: TGTGCCAGCAGCTTGAGAACAGGCACGAACACTGAAGCTTTCTTT.

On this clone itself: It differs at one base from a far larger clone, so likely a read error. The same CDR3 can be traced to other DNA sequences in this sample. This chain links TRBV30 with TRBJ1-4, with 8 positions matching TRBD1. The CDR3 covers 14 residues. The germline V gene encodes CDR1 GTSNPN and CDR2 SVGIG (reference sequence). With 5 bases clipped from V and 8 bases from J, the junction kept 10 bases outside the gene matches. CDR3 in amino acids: CAWDPGQEGEKLFF. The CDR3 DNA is TGTGCCTGGGACCCGGGACAGGAGGGCGAAAAACTGTTTTTT. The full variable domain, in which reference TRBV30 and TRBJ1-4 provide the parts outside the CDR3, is SQTIHQWPATLVQPVGSPLSLECTVEGTSNPNLYWYRQAAGRGLQLLFYSVGIGQISSEVPQNLSASRPQDRQFILSSKKLLLSDSGFYLCAWDPGQEGEKLFFGSGTQLSVL.

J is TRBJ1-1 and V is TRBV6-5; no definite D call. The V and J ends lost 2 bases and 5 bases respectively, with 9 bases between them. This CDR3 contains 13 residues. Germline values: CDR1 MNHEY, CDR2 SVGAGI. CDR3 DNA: TGTGCCAGCAGTTACCTCATAGGTACTGAAGCTTTCTTT. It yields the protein CASSYLIGTEAFF.

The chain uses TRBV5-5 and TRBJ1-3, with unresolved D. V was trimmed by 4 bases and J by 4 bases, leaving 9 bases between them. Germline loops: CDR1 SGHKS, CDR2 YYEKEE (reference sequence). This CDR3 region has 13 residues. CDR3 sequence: CASSPSPGNTIYF. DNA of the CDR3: TGTGCCAGCAGCCCCTCCCCGGGAAACACCATATATTTT.

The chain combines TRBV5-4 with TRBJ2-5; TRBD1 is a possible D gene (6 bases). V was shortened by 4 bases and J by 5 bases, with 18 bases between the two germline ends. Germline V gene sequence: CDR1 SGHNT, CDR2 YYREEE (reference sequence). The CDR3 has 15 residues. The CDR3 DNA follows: TGTGCCAGCAGCCGTGGTCGCGGCCAGGGGGAGACCCAGTACTTC. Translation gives CASSRGRGQGETQYF. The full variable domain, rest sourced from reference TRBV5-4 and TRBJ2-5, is ETGVTQSPTHLIKTRGQQVTLRCSSQSGHNTVSWYQQALGQGPQFIFQYYREEENGRGNFPPRFSGLQFPNYSSELNVNALELDDSALYLCASSRGRGQGETQYFGPGTRLLVL.

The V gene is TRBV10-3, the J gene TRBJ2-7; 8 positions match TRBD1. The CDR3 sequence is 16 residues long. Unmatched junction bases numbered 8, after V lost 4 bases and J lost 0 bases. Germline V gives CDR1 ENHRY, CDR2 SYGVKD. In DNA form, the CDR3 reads TGTGCCATCAGTGGACAGGGGATTGGGGCCTCCTACGAGCAGTACTTC. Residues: CAISGQGIGASYEQYF.

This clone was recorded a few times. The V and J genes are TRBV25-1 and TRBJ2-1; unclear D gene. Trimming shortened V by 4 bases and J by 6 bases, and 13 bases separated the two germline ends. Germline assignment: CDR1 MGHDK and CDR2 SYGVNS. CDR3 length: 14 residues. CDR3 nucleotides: TGTGCCAGCAGTGGGGGTTGGGGATTCAATGAGCAGTTCTTC. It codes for CASSGGWGFNEQFF.

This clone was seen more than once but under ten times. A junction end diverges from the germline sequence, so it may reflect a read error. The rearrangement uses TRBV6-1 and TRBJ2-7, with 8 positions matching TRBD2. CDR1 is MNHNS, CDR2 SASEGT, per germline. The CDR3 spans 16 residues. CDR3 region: CASSELGAGVEYGQYF. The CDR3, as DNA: TGTGCCAGCAGTGAACTAGGAGCGGGAGTGGAATACGGGCAGTACTTC.

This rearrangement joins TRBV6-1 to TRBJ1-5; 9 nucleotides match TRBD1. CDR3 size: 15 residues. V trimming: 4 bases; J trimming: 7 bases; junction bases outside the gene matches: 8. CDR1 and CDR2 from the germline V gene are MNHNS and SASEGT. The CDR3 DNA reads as TGTGCCAGCAGTGCGGACAGGGGCCTGGGACAGCCCCAGCATTTT. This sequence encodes CASSADRGLGQPQHF.

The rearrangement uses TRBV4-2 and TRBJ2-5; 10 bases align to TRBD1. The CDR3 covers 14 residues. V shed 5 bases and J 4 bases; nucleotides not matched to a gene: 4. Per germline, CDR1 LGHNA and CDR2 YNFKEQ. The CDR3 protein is CASSFRDRGETQYF. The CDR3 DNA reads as TGTGCCAGCAGCTTCCGGGACAGGGGAGAGACCCAGTACTTC.

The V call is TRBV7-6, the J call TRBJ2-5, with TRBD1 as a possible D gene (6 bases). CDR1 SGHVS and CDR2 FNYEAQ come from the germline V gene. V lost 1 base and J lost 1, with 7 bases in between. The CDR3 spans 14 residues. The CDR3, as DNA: TGTGCCAGCAGCTTAGGGACAGCCCAAGAGACCCAGTACTTC. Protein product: CASSLGTAQETQYF.

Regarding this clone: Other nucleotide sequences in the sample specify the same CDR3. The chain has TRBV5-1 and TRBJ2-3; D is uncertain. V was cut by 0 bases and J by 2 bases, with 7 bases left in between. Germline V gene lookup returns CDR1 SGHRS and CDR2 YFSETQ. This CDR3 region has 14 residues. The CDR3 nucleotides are TGCGCCAGCAGCTTGGGACAAACCACAGATACGCAGTATTTT. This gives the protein CASSLGQTTDTQYF.

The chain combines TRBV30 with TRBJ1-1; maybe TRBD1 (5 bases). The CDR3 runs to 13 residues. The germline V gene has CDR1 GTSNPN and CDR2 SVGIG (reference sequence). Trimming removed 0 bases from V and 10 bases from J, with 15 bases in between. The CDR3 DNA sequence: TGTGCCTGGAGTGTATTGGATGGGGGTGGAGCTTTCTTT. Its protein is CAWSVLDGGGAFF.

CDR3 sequence reads: CASSPLSIGSYNEQFF. CDR3 sequence (DNA): TGCGCCAGCAGCCCCCTTTCCATCGGCTCCTACAATGAGCAGTTCTTC. The chain carries TRBV4-1 and TRBJ2-1; no clear D. CDR3 size: 16 residues. CDR1 and CDR2 from the germline V gene are MGHRA and YSYEKL. V lost 4 bases and J 0 bases, leaving 13 bases between the germline ends.

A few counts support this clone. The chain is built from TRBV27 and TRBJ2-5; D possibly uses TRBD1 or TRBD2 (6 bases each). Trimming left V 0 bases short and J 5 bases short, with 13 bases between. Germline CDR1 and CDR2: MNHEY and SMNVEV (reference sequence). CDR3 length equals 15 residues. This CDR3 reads CASSLSRGRLETQYF. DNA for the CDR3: TGTGCCAGCAGTTTATCACGGGGGCGGCTGGAGACCCAGTACTTC.

The DNA of the CDR3 is TGTGCCAGCAGCCTCAGACAGGGGGGTAATTCACCCCTCCACTTT. Protein product: CASSLRQGGNSPLHF. J is TRBJ1-6 and V is TRBV7-9, with TRBD1 matching 9 bases. In germline, CDR1 is SEHNR, CDR2 FQNEAQ (reference sequence). Unmatched junction bases numbered 5, after V lost 5 bases and J lost 6 bases. The CDR3 has 15 amino acids. The whole variable domain, remainder taken from reference TRBV7-9 and TRBJ1-6, is DTGVSQNPRHKITKRGQNVTFRCDPISEHNRLYWYRQTLGQGPEFLTYFQNEAQLEKSRLLSDRFSAERPKGSFSTLEIQRTEQGDSAMYLCASSLRQGGNSPLHFGNGTRLTVT.

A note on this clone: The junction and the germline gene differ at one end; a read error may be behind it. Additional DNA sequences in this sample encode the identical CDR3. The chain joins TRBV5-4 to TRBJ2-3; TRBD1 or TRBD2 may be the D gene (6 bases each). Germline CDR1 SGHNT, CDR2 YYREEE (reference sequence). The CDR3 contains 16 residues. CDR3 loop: CASSRGSGGSTDTQYF. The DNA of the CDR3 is TGTGCCAGCAGCCGTGGCTCCGGGGGCAGCACAGATACACAGTATTTT.

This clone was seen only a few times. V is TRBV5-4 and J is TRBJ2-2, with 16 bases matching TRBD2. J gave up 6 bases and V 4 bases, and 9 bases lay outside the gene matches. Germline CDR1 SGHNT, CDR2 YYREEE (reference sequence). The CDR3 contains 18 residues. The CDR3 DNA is TGTGCCAGCAGCCAAGGGACTAGCGGGAGGGGGTCCTCCGGGGAGCTGTTTTTT. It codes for CASSQGTSGRGSSGELFF.

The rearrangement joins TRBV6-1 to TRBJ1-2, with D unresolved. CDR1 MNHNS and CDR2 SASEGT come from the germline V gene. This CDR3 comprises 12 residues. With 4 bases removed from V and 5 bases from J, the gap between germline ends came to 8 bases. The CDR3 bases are TGTGCCAGCAGTGGACGGGTGTATGGCTACACCTTC. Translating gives CASSGRVYGYTF.

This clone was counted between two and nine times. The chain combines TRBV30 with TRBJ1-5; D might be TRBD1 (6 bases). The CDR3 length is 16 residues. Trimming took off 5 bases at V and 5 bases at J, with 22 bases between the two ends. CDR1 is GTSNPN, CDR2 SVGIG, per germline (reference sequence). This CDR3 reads CAWGLGGGQGDQPQHF. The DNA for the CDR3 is TGTGCCTGGGGGCTCGGAGGGGGGCAAGGAGATCAGCCCCAGCATTTT. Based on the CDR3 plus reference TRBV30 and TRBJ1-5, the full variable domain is SQTIHQWPATLVQPVGSPLSLECTVEGTSNPNLYWYRQAAGRGLQLLFYSVGIGQISSEVPQNLSASRPQDRQFILSSKKLLLSDSGFYLCAWGLGGGQGDQPQHFGDGTRLSIL.

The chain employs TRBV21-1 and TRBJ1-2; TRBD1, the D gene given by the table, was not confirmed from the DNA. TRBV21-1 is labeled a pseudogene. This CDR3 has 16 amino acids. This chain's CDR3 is CASSKGAGTGEDGYTF. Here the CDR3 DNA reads TGTGCCAGCAGCAAAGGAGCAGGGACAGGGGAGGATGGCTACACCTTC.

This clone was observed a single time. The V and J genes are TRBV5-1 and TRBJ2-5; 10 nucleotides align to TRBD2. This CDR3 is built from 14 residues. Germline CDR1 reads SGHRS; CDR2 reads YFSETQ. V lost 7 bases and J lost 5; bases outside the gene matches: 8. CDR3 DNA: TGCGCCAGCGGAAGCGGGAGGGAGGGGGAGACCCAGTACTTC. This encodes CASGSGREGETQYF.